Shown below are 9 T cell receptor beta chains from a single sample sequenced in a study of blood T cells in healthy people across ages. Next came a second PCR, run for about 6 to 12 cycles, which used a sample-barcoded 5' primer along with a J-beta primer mix. TCRdb processed the 5' RACE reads anew with MiXCR; each CDR3 protein has one entry. Among 1.5 million to 2 million distinct CDR3 sequences listed, roughly 30% were seen once. Specimen: blood. Source of these receptors: a woman in her thirties in good health.

This clonotype was seen a few times. This chain joins TRBV12-3 or TRBV12-4 and TRBJ2-1; D is unresolved. Trimming shortened V by 1 base and J by 10 bases, and 14 bases separated the two germline ends. There are 14 residues in the CDR3. The CDR3 bases are TGTGCCAGCAGTTTAGGATTCGAAAAAGGAGAGCAGTTCTTC. Encoded protein: CASSLGFEKGEQFF.

The chain couples TRBV12-3 or TRBV12-4 to TRBJ2-3; 14 bases line up with TRBD2. This CDR3 spans 15 amino acids. With V trimmed by 7 bases and J by 6 bases, 6 bases remained unmatched. CDR3 DNA: TGTGCCAGCACTTGGACTAGCGGGGGGCGCGATACGCAGTATTTT. Translating gives CASTWTSGGRDTQYF.

This clonotype has ten or more counts. This chain links TRBV20-1 with TRBJ2-7, with 8 bases aligning to TRBD1. V was pared by 0 bases and J by 7 bases, with 8 bases of the junction left unmatched. This CDR3 spans 14 amino acids. In germline, CDR1 is DFQATT, CDR2 SNEGSKA (reference sequence). This CDR3 is CSAREPTGAGEQYF. Written as DNA, the CDR3 is TGCAGTGCTAGAGAACCGACAGGGGCTGGTGAGCAGTACTTC.

The chain combines TRBV3-1 with TRBJ2-3; 8 bases are a match to TRBD2. Trimming cost V 5 bases and J 2 bases; bases outside gene matches: 3. Germline V lookup: CDR1 LGHDT, CDR2 YNNKEL (reference sequence). The CDR3 covers 14 residues. Written as DNA, the CDR3 is TGTGCCAGCAGCTGGACTAGCAACACAGATACGCAGTATTTT. Translating it yields CASSWTSNTDTQYF.

The rearrangement joins TRBV15 to TRBJ2-1; D might be TRBD1 (5 bases). Per the germline V gene, CDR1 is LNHNV and CDR2 is YYDKDF (reference sequence). The CDR3 consists of 12 residues. Trimming pared 4 bases from V and 10 bases from J, leaving 11 bases between. The CDR3 here is CATSKRGMEQFF. For the CDR3, the DNA is TGTGCCACCAGCAAAAGGGGTATGGAGCAGTTCTTC.

Comment on this clonotype: A clone one base away is much larger, so this may be a read error. V gene TRBV20-1 combines with J gene TRBJ2-5; D is unclear. The length of the CDR3 is 13 residues. V was shortened by 5 bases and J by 4 bases, with 14 bases between the two germline ends. CDR1 and CDR2 (germline): DFQATT, SNEGSKA (reference sequence). Written as DNA, the CDR3 is TGCAGTGCTGTAGTGCAAGAGGCAGAGACCCAGTACTTC. Translation: CSAVVQEAETQYF.

The sample holds one count of this clonotype. At one end, the junction sequence differs from germline, possibly due to a read error. The V call is TRBV2, the J call TRBJ1-1; D call uncertain. Per germline, CDR1 SNHLY and CDR2 FYNNEI. The CDR3 consists of 16 residues. Here the CDR3 reads CTSSEPGGTLGTEAFF. The CDR3 coding sequence is TGTACCAGCAGTGAACCCGGCGGAACCCTCGGGACTGAAGCTTTCTTT.

The chain employs TRBV7-9 and TRBJ1-1, with D hard to call. The CDR3 contains 15 residues. Germline CDR1 is SEHNR and CDR2 is FQNEAQ (reference sequence). With 2 bases removed from V and 1 base from J, the gap between germline ends came to 11 bases. CDR3 bases: TGTGCCAGCAGCTTACCAGAGTCACGGAACACTGAAGCTTTCTTT. It codes for CASSLPESRNTEAFF.

This clonotype came up a few times. The chain combines TRBV20-1 with TRBJ2-7; 12 positions agree with TRBD2. With V trimmed by 3 bases and J by 3 bases, 6 bases remained unmatched. The CDR3 totals 15 residues. CDR1 is DFQATT, CDR2 SNEGSKA, per germline (reference sequence). The CDR3 reads CSARASGRAGYEQYF. CDR3 sequence (DNA): TGCAGTGCTAGGGCTAGCGGGAGGGCCGGCTACGAGCAGTACTTC.